One and the same sample provided the 12 T cell receptor beta chains below, sequenced in a study of blood T cell repertoires in COVID-19. Some clones are missing from TCRdb's copy, which holds only in-frame ones; the method was immunoSEQ multiplex PCR. The repertoire holds 200,000 to 250,000 clones, with around nine tenths as singletons. Sequenced: peripheral blood. Receptors were obtained from a man between 60 and 75 years old with acute or convalescent COVID-19.

For the CDR3, the DNA is TGTGCCAGCTCACCCGCGACAGGGTGGCATGAGCAGTTCTTC. This encodes CASSPATGWHEQFF. The V call is TRBV18, the J call TRBJ2-1; 7 bases are a match to TRBD1. From germline, CDR1 is KGHSH and CDR2 LQKENI. Losses at the gene ends were 3 bases for V and 8 bases for J; bases not matched to a gene: 7. CDR3 length equals 14 residues. The full variable domain, with the rest looked up from reference TRBV18 and TRBJ2-1, is NAGVMQNPRHLVRRRGQEARLRCSPMKGHSHVYWYRQLPEEGLKFMVYLQKENIIDESGMPKERFSAEFPKEGPSILRIQQVVRGDSAAYFCASSPATGWHEQFFGPGTRLTVL.

This clone was observed a few times. The sample contains more than one DNA sequence encoding this CDR3. V and J are TRBV5-1 and TRBJ1-4; D is perhaps TRBD1 (6 bases). The CDR3 spans 15 residues. Germline loops: CDR1 SGHRS, CDR2 YFSETQ. The V gene lost 3 bases and the J gene lost 5 bases, with 14 bases spanning the gap. CDR3: CASSSQTGQNEKLFF. The CDR3 DNA sequence: TGCGCCAGCAGCTCACAGACAGGACAAAATGAAAAACTGTTTTTT.

This chain uses TRBV7-8 with TRBJ2-7; 9 bases match TRBD1. Losses at the gene ends were 7 bases for V and 6 bases for J; bases not matched to a gene: 13. The germline V gene has CDR1 SGHVS and CDR2 FQNEAQ. The CDR3 spans 15 residues. CDR3 nucleotides: TGTGCCAGCACCTGGGGGGGACAGGGTACGGGCGAGCAGTACTTC. Protein sequence: CASTWGGQGTGEQYF.

As regards this clone: Sequence at one end of the junction differs from germline and may be a read error. The chain employs TRBV27 and TRBJ2-7, with D hard to call. The CDR3 extends over 11 amino acids. Per the germline V gene, CDR1 is MNHEY and CDR2 is SMNVEV (reference sequence). The CDR3 DNA sequence: TGTGCCAGCAGTTTCCCGACCCCCGCGGACTTC. This translates into CASSFPTPADF.

V gene TRBV27 combines with J gene TRBJ1-5; 7 bases match TRBD1. The CDR3 consists of 14 residues. After removal of 5 bases from V and 4 bases from J, the junction contained 5 bases not matched to a gene. CDR1 is MNHEY and CDR2 is SMNVEV in the germline V gene (reference sequence). In DNA, the CDR3 is TGTGCCAGCAGTCCCCGGGACAGTAATCAGCCCCAGCATTTT. Its protein is CASSPRDSNQPQHF.

V gene TRBV11-1 combines with J gene TRBJ1-1; TRBD1 might be the D (5 bases). The CDR3 consists of 15 residues. V shed 0 bases and J shed 7 bases, with 15 bases lying between them. Germline V lookup: CDR1 SGHAT, CDR2 FQDESV (reference sequence). Here the CDR3 reads CASSLAEAIGGEAFF. Written as DNA, the CDR3 is TGTGCCAGCAGCTTAGCGGAGGCTATCGGGGGTGAAGCTTTCTTT. Full variable domain (remainder filled in from reference TRBV11-1 and TRBJ1-1): EAEVAQSPRYKITEKSQAVAFWCDPISGHATLYWYRQILGQGPELLVQFQDESVVDDSQLPKDRFSAERLKGVDSTLKIQPAELGDSAMYLCASSLAEAIGGEAFFGQGTRLTVV.

The gene calls are TRBV20-1 and TRBJ1-1; possible D gene TRBD1, 6 bases. Germline V gives CDR1 DFQATT, CDR2 SNEGSKA (reference sequence). The V gene lost 3 bases and the J gene lost 5 bases, with 16 bases spanning the gap. The CDR3 contains 14 residues. The CDR3 protein is CSASSGVVVTEAFF. CDR3 DNA: TGCAGTGCTAGTTCAGGGGTGGTGGTGACTGAAGCTTTCTTT.

V usage is TRBV7-9 and J usage is TRBJ1-1; tentative D call: TRBD1 (5 bases). V lost 5 bases and J 1 base, leaving 17 bases between the germline ends. The CDR3 sequence is 16 residues long. Germline V gives CDR1 SEHNR, CDR2 FQNEAQ (reference sequence). The CDR3 sequence: CASSPPGRGGNTEAFF. The CDR3 DNA follows: TGTGCCAGCAGCCCCCCGGGGAGGGGTGGGAACACTGAAGCTTTCTTT.

V gene TRBV6-2 or TRBV6-3 combines with J gene TRBJ1-5; 11 nucleotides align to TRBD1. This CDR3 contains 16 residues. Germline V gene lookup returns CDR1 MNHEY and CDR2 SVGEGT. The V gene end was trimmed by 5 bases and the J gene end by 11 bases; junction bases not matched to a gene: 14. CDR3 nucleotide sequence: TGTGCCAGCAGTCCCCGGGACAGGGGGGGTTCGAGAGCCCAGCATTTT. It encodes CASSPRDRGGSRAQHF.

This chain joins TRBV18 and TRBJ1-3; no clear D gene. V dropped 4 bases and J dropped 0 bases, with 10 bases sitting between them. CDR1 and CDR2 from the germline V gene are KGHSH and LQKENI. CDR3 length equals 15 residues. The CDR3 sequence: CASSLRETSGNTIYF. DNA for the CDR3: TGTGCCAGCTCACTCCGGGAGACCTCTGGAAACACCATATATTTT.

The CDR3 loop reads CASSDRRGGGTDTQYF. The CDR3 DNA sequence: TGCGCCAGCTCTGATAGACGGGGGGGTGGCACAGATACGCAGTATTTT. This sequence joins TRBV10-2 and TRBJ2-3; 8 bases agree with TRBD2. Per germline, CDR1 WSHSY and CDR2 SAAADI. V shed 8 bases and J 1 base; nucleotides not matched to a gene: 11. CDR3 length: 16 residues.

The chain combines TRBV18 with TRBJ2-1; 11 bases agree with TRBD1. Trimming removed 2 bases from V and 6 bases from J; junction bases left unmatched: 9. CDR1 KGHSH and CDR2 LQKENI come from the germline V gene. CDR3 length: 17 amino acids. CDR3 in amino acids: CASSPGGQGGSLNEQFF. The CDR3 bases are TGTGCCAGCTCACCAGGGGGACAGGGGGGAAGCCTCAATGAGCAGTTCTTC. The full variable domain, in which reference TRBV18 and TRBJ2-1 provide the parts outside the CDR3, is NAGVMQNPRHLVRRRGQEARLRCSPMKGHSHVYWYRQLPEEGLKFMVYLQKENIIDESGMPKERFSAEFPKEGPSILRIQQVVRGDSAAYFCASSPGGQGGSLNEQFFGPGTRLTVL.